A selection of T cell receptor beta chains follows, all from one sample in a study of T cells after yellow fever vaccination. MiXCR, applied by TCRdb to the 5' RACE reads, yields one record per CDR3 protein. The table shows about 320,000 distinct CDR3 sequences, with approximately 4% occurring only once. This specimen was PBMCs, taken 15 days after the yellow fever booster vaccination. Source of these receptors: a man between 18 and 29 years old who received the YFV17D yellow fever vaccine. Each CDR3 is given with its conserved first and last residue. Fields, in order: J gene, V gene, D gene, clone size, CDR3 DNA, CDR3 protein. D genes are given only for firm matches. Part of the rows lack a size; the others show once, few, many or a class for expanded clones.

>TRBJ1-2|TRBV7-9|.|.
TGTGCCAGCAGCCAAGGGCGGCAGCCCAACCACTATGGCTACACCTTC
CASSQGRQPNHYGYTF
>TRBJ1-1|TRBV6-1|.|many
TGTGCCAGCAGTGAAGTGGGGACTGAAGCTTTCTTT
CASSEVGTEAFF
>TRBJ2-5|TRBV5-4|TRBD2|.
TGTGCCAGCAGCCCCGAACGGGGGGGCGGAGAGACCCAGTACTTC
CASSPERGGGETQYF
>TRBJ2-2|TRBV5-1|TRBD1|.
TGCGCCAGCAGCAAAAGACAGGGGACGAACACCGGGGAGCTGTTTTTT
CASSKRQGTNTGELFF
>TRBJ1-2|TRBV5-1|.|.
TGCGCCAGCAGCTTGGCCCTTTGGGATTCTGGCTACACCTTC
CASSLALWDSGYTF
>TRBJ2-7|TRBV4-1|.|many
TGCGCCAGCAGCCAGATAGGGACCGAGCAGTACTTC
CASSQIGTEQYF
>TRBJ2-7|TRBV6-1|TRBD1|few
TGTGCCAGCAGTGGGGGCCGGACAGGGGAACACGAGCAGTACTTC
CASSGGRTGEHEQYF
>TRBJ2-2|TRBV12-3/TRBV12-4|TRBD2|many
TGTGCCAGCACCCAAGCGGGGTACACCGGGGAGCTGTTTTTT
CASTQAGYTGELFF
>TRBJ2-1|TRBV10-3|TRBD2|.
TGTGCCATCAGTAGGACTAGCGGGGGCGGTGGTGACAATGAGCAGTTCTTC
CAISRTSGGGGDNEQFF
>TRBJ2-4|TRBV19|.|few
TGTGCCAGTAGTATATTGGGAGCCAAAAACATTCAGTACTTC
CASSILGAKNIQYF
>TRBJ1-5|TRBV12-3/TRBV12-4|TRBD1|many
TGTGCCAGCAGTTCTACAGGGGTCGGTAGGCAGCCCCAGCATTTT
CASSSTGVGRQPQHF
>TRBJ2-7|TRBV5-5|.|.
TGTGCCAGCAGCCTGGGGGGGCTCGACGAGCAGTACTTC
CASSLGGLDEQYF
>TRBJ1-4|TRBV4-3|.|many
TGCGCCAGCAGCCAAGAATTAAACGCCTTTAATGAAAAACTGTTTTTT
CASSQELNAFNEKLFF
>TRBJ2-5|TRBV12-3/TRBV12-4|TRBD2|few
TGTGCCAGCAGACCTAGCGGGGGGGTCCAAGAGACCCAGTACTTC
CASRPSGGVQETQYF
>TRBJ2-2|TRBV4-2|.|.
TGTGCCAGCAGCCAAGATCCCCCAGGGACCGGGGAGCTGTTTTTT
CASSQDPPGTGELFF
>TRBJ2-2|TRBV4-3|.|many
TGCGCCAGCAGCCTCACGGTGAACACCGGGGAGCTGTTTTTT
CASSLTVNTGELFF
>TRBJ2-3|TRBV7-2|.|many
TGTGCCAGCAGTGGAGCCGGGCACACGATGGATACGCAGTATTTT
CASSGAGHTMDTQYF
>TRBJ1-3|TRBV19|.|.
TGTGCCAGTAGTTCGGACCCTCCACCGTCCGTCGCATATTTT
CASSSDPPPSVAYF
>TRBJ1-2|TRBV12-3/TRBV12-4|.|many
TGTGCCAGCAGTCCAGGACAGTATGGCTACACCTTC
CASSPGQYGYTF
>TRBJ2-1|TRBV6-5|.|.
TGTGCCAGCAGTTATATCCCCTCAGAGAGGACTCAGTTCTTC
CASSYIPSERTQFF
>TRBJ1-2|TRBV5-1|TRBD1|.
TGCGCCAGCAGCTTTACAGGGGACGACTATGGCTACACCTTC
CASSFTGDDYGYTF
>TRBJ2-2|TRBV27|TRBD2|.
TGTGCCAGCAAGGGGACTAGCGTGGTTAGCGGGGAGCTGTTTTTT
CASKGTSVVSGELFF
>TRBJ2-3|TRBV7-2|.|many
TGTGCCAGCAGCCAAAGACAGGGAGGGGATACGCAGTATTTT
CASSQRQGGDTQYF
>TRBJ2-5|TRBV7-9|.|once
TGTGCCAGCAGCACCGGCCAGGACCAAGAGACCCTGTACTTC
CASSTGQDQETLYF
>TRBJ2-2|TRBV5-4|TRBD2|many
TGTGCCAGCAGCTTGGCGAGCGGGGCGAACACCGGGGAGCTGTTTTTT
CASSLASGANTGELFF
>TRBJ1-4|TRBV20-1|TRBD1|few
TGCAGTGCTAAACCGGGAGACAGGGGTGAAAAACTGTTTTTT
CSAKPGDRGEKLFF
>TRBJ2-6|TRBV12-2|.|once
TGTGCAAGTCGCTTAGAACATGGCTCTGGGGCCAACGTCCTGACTTTC
CASRLEHGSGANVLTF
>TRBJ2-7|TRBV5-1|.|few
TGCGCCAGCAGCTTTAATCCCCGGACAGACTCCTACGAGCAGTACTTC
CASSFNPRTDSYEQYF
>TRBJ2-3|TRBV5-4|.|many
TGTGCCAGCAGCTTGCCCAACTCGGGGACCGATACGCAGTATTTT
CASSLPNSGTDTQYF